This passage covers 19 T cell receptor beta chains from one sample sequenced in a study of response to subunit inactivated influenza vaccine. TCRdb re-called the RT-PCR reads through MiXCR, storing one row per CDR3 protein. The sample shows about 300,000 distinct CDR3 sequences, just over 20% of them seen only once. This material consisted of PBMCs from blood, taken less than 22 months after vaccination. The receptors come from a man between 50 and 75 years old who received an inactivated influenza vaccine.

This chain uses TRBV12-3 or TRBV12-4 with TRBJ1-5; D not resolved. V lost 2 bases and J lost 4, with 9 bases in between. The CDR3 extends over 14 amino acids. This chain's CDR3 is CASSLNSYNQPQHF. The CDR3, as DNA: TGTGCCAGCAGTTTAAACAGCTATAATCAGCCCCAGCATTTT.

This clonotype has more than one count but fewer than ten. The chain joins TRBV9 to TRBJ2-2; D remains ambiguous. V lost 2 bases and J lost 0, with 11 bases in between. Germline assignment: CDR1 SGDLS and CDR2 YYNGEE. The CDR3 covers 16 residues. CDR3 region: CASSVLGEPNTGELFF. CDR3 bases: TGTGCCAGCAGCGTTTTGGGCGAACCGAACACCGGGGAGCTGTTTTTT.

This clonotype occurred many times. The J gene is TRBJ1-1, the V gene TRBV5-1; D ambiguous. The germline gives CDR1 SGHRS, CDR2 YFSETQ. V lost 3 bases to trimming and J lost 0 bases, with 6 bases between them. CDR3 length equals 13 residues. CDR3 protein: CASSSTMNTEAFF. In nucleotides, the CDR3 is TGCGCCAGCAGCTCAACCATGAACACTGAAGCTTTCTTT.

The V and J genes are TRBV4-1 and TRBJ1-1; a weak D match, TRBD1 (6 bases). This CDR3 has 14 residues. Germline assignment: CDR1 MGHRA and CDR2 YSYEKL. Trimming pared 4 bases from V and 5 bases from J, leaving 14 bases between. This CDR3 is CASSLTGFGTEAFF. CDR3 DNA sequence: TGCGCCAGCAGCCTTACAGGGTTCGGAACTGAAGCTTTCTTT.

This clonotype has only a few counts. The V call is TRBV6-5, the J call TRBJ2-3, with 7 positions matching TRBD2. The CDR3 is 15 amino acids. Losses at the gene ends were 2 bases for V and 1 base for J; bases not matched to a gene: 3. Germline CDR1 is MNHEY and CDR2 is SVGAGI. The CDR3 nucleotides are TGTGCCAGCAGTTACAGCGGGACCGGCACAGATACGCAGTATTTT. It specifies CASSYSGTGTDTQYF.

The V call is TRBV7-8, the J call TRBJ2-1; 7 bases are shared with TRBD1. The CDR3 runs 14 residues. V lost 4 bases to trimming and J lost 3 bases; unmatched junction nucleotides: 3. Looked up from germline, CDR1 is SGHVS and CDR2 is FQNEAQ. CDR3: CASSSRDSYNEQFF. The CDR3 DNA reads TGTGCCAGCAGCTCCCGGGACAGCTACAATGAGCAGTTCTTC.

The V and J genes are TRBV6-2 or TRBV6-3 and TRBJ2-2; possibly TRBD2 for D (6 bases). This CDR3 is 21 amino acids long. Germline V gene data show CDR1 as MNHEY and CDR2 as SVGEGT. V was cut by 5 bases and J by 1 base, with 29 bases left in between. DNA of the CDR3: TGTGCCAGCAGTACGTACGTCCTCAGGAGGTCCGCGGGGTTGAACACCGGGGAGCTGTTTTTT. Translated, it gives CASSTYVLRRSAGLNTGELFF.

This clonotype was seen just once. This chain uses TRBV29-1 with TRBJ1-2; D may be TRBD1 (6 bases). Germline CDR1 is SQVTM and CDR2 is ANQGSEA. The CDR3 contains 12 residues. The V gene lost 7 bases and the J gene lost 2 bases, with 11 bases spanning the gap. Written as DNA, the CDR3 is TGCAGCGCTCAAGGACAGAACTATGGCTACACCTTC. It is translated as CSAQGQNYGYTF. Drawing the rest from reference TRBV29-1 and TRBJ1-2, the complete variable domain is SAVISQKPSRDICQRGTSLTIQCQVDSQVTMMFWYRQQPGQSLTLIATANQGSEATYESGFVIDKFPISRPNLTFSTLTVSNMSPEDSSIYLCSAQGQNYGYTFGSGTRLTVV.

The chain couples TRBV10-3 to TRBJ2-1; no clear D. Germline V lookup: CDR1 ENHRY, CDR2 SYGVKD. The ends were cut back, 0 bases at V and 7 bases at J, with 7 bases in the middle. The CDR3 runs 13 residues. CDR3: CAISESVGNEQFF. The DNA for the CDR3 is TGTGCCATCAGTGAGTCCGTGGGGAATGAGCAGTTCTTC.

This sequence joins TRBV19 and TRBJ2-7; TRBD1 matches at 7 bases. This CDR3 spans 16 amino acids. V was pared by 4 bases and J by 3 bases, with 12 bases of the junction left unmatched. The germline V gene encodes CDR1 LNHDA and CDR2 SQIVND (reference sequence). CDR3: CASSTDRESPNYEQYF. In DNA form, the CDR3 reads TGTGCCAGTAGTACCGACAGGGAGTCACCCAACTACGAGCAGTACTTC.

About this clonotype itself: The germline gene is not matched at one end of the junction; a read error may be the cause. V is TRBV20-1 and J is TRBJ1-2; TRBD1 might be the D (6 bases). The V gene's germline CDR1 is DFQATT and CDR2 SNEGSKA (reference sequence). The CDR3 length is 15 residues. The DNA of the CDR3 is TGCAGTGCTAGAGTTCGGACAGAAGCTAACTATTGCTACACCTTC. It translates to CSARVRTEANYCYTF.

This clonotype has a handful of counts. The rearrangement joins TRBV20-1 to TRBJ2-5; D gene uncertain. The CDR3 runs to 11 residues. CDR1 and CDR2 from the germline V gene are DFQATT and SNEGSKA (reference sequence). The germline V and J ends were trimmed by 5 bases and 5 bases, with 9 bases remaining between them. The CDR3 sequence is CSAGDRETQYF. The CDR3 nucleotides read TGCAGTGCTGGGGATAGGGAGACCCAGTACTTC.

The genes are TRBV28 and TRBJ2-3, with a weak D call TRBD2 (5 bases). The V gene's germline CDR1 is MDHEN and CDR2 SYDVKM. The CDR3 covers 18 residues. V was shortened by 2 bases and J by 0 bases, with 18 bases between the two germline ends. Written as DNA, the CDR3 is TGTGCCAGCAGTTTAAGCCGGTGGGGAACGGGGAGCACAGATACGCAGTATTTT. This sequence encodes CASSLSRWGTGSTDTQYF.

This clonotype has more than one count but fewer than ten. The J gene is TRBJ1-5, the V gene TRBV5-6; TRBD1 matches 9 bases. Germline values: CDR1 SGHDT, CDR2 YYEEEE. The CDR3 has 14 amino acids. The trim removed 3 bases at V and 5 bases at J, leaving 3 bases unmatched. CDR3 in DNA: TGTGCCAGCAGCTGGGGACAGGGCGATCAGCCCCAGCATTTT. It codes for CASSWGQGDQPQHF.

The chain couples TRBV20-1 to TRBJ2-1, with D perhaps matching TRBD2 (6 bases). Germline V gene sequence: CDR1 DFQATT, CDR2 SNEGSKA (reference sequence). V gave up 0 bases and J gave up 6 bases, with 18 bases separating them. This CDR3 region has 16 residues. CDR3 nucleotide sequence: TGCAGTGCTAGAGAGATAGGAGGGTTAGGGACCAATGAGCAGTTCTTC. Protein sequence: CSAREIGGLGTNEQFF.

The CDR3 sequence is CSATGDSTQEKLFF. CDR3 nucleotides: TGCAGTGCTACCGGGGACAGTACACAGGAAAAACTGTTTTTT. The rearrangement joins TRBV20-1 to TRBJ1-4; 7 bases map to TRBD1. The CDR3 extends over 14 amino acids. The germline V gene encodes CDR1 DFQATT and CDR2 SNEGSKA (reference sequence). V was clipped by 4 bases and J by 8 bases; unmatched bases: 10.

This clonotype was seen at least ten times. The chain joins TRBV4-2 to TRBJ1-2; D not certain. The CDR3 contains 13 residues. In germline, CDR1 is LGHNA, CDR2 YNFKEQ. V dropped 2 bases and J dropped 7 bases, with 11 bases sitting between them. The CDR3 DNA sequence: TGTGCCAGCAGCCAATTAAGGGATTCTGGCTACACCTTC. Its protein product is CASSQLRDSGYTF.

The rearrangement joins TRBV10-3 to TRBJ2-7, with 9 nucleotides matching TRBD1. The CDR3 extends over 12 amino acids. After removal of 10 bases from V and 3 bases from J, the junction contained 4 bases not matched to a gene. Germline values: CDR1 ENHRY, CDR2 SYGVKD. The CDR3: CATGQGNYEQYF. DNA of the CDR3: TGTGCCACCGGACAGGGGAACTACGAGCAGTACTTC.

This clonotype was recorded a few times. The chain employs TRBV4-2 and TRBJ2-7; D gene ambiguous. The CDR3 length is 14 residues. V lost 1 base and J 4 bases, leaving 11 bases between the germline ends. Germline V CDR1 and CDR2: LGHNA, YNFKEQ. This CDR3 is CASSQADVLYEQYF. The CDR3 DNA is TGTGCCAGCAGCCAAGCCGACGTACTGTACGAGCAGTACTTC.